This TCR beta chain was identified in a study of CD8+ T cells in alopecia areata. The treatment here: oral pan-JAK inhibitor, 5-10 mg twice daily. CDR1 and CDR2 (germline): SGHAT, FQNNGV. The CDR3 spans 15 residues. Losses at the gene ends were 4 bases for V and 6 bases for J; bases not matched to a gene: 11. Isolated RNA was reverse transcribed into cDNA used as the sequencing template. Only in-frame clones appear in the TCRdb table, and some are missing; sequencing was by immunoSEQ multiplex PCR. This sample has fewer than 200,000 clones, with about 60% found just once. Points on this clone: What it binds is not known.

Study-wide results and limits: Tofacitinib did not eliminate many expanded lesional clones from scalp or blood.

This specimen consisted of CD8+ T cells sorted from blood, obtained at week 24, from a patient treated with tofacitinib. The chain carries TRBV11-2 and TRBJ1-1; 7 bases are a match to TRBD1. This receptor was taken from a human donor with alopecia areata. The CDR3 DNA reads as TGTGCCAGCAGCTCCTGGGTAGGCAGGGGGGCTGAAGCTTTCTTT. It encodes CASSSWVGRGAEAFF.